The 2 T cell receptor beta chains below all came from one sample that was sequenced in a study of T cell responses to AZD1222 COVID-19 vaccine. Data came from immunoSEQ multiplex PCR; TCRdb stores just in-frame clones and leaves some out. This sample has 130,000 to 150,000 clones, with approximately 90% found just once. The sequences come from peripheral blood, collected on day 0 of AZD1222 vaccination. The receptors originated from an adult in good health.

This clone was recorded once. V usage is TRBV21-1 and J usage is TRBJ2-3; the table calls TRBD1, which could not be checked here. TRBV21-1 is labeled a pseudogene. The CDR3 is 15 residues long. The CDR3 coding sequence is TGTGCCAGCAGCTTACGGGACAGCAGCACAGATACGCAGTATTTT. This translates into CASSLRDSSTDTQYF.

The chain is built from TRBV7-9 and TRBJ1-1; possibly TRBD1 for D (6 bases). There are 15 residues in the CDR3. Trimming cost V 3 bases and J 3 bases, with 14 bases left between them. The germline gives CDR1 SEHNR, CDR2 FQNEAQ (reference sequence). The CDR3 DNA sequence: TGTGCCAGCAGCTTGGCCAGGGGTCTGGACACTGAAGCTTTCTTT. This sequence encodes CASSLARGLDTEAFF.